The next 4 T cell receptor beta chains were all read from a single sample in a study of shared clonotypes between healthy human individuals. Using immunoSEQ multiplex PCR, the repertoire was profiled, and TCRdb retains in-frame clones only, with some absent. The sample contains about 2.1 million clones, about 93% of which appear only once. CD8 cells regarded as naive lacked CD45RO, were positively chosen for CCR7, and omitted terminally differentiated effector memory CD45RA+ cells. Sequencing used naive CD8+ T cells from PBMCs. The receptor set was obtained from a man aged 18 to 30 in good health. Some clones in this sample may be carry-over from other donors' samples.

This rearrangement joins TRBV10-3 to TRBJ2-1; 11 nucleotides line up with TRBD2. CDR1 and CDR2 (germline): ENHRY, SYGVKD. CDR3 length: 17 residues. The V and J ends lost 6 bases and 4 bases, in that order; junction bases with no gene match: 11. The CDR3 DNA reads as TGTGCCATCAGAGATATACTAGCGGGGGCCCGATACAATGAGCAGTTCTTC. This encodes CAIRDILAGARYNEQFF.

This clone was seen just once. This chain links TRBV5-1 with TRBJ2-2; D not resolved. The V end lost 0 bases, the J end lost 0 bases, and 6 bases lay between the germline ends. CDR1 SGHRS and CDR2 YFSETQ come from the germline V gene. The CDR3 is made up of 15 amino acids. The CDR3 DNA reads TGCGCCAGCAGCTTGGACAGTTCGAACACCGGGGAGCTGTTTTTT. Residues: CASSLDSSNTGELFF.

Concerning this clone itself: One end of the junction fails to match germline, which may point to a read error. The chain uses TRBV4-1 and TRBJ2-2; 11 nucleotides line up with TRBD1. Looked up from germline, CDR1 is MGHRA and CDR2 is YSYEKL. The CDR3 consists of 15 residues. The CDR3 DNA reads as TGCGCCAGCAGTCAAGGACAGGGGGCCTCCGGGGAGCTGTTTTTT. Translating gives CASSQGQGASGELFF.

The table lists this clone with a few counts. The chain employs TRBV6-5 and TRBJ1-1; TRBD1 is a possible D gene (6 bases). The germline V and J ends were trimmed by 0 bases and 1 base, with 9 bases remaining between them. This CDR3 has 15 residues. Germline CDR1 and CDR2: MNHEY and SVGAGI. CDR3 sequence reads: CASSYSIQGNTEAFF. In nucleotides, the CDR3 is TGTGCCAGCAGTTACTCGATACAGGGGAACACTGAAGCTTTCTTT.